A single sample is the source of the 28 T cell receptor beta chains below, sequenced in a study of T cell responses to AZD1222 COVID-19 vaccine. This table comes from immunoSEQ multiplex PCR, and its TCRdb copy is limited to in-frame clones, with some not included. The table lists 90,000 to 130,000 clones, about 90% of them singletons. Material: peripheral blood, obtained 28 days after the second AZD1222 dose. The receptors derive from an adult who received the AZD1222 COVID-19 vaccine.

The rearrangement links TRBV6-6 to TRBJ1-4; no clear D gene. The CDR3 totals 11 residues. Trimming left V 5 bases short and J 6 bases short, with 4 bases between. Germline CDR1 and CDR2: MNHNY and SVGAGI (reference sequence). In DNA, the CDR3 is TGTGCCAGCAGTCCACATGAAAAACTGTTTTTT. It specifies CASSPHEKLFF.

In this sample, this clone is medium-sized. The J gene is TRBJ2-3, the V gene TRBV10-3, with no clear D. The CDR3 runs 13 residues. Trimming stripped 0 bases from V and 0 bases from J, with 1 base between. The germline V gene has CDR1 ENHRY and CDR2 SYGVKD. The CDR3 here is CAISESSTDTQYF. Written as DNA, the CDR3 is TGTGCCATCAGTGAGTCTAGCACAGATACGCAGTATTTT.

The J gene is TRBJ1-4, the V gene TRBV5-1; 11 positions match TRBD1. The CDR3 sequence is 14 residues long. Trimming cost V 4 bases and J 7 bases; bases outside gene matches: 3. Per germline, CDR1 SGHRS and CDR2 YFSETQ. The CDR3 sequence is CASSLGQGAEKLFF. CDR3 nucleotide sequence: TGCGCCAGCAGCCTCGGACAGGGGGCTGAAAAACTGTTTTTT. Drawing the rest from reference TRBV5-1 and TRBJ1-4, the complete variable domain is KAGVTQTPRYLIKTRGQQVTLSCSPISGHRSVSWYQQTPGQGLQFLFEYFSETQRNKGNFPGRFSGRQFSNSRSEMNVSTLELGDSALYLCASSLGQGAEKLFFGSGTQLSVL.

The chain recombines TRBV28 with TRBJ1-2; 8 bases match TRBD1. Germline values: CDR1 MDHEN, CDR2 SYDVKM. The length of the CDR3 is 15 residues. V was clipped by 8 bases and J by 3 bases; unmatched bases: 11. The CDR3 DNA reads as TGTGCCAGCCGGACAGGGCAGCTTGAGGACTATGGCTACACCTTC. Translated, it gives CASRTGQLEDYGYTF.

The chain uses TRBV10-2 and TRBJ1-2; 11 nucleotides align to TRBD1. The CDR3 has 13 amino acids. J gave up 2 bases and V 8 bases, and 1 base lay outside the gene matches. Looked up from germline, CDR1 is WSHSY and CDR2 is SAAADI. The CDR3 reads CASGDRGNYGYTF. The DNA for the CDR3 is TGCGCCAGCGGGGACAGGGGGAACTATGGCTACACCTTC.

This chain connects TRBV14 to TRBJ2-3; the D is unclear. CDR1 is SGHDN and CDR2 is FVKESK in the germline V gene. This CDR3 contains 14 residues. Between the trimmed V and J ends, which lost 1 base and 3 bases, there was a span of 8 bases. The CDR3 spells CASSQVVGTDTQYF. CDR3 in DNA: TGTGCCAGCAGCCAAGTTGTTGGGACAGATACGCAGTATTTT.

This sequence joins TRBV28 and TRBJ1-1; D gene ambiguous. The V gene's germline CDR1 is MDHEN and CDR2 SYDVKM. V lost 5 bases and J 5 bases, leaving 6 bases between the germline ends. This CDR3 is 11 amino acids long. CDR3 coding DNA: TGTGCCAGCAGTCCCGGTACTGAAGCTTTCTTT. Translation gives CASSPGTEAFF.

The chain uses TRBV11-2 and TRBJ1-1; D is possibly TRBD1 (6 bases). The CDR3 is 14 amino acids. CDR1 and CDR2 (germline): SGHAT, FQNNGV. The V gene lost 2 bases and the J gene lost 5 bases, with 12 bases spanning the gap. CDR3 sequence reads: CASSLSRGQTEAFF. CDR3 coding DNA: TGTGCCAGCAGCTTATCCCGGGGGCAGACTGAAGCTTTCTTT.

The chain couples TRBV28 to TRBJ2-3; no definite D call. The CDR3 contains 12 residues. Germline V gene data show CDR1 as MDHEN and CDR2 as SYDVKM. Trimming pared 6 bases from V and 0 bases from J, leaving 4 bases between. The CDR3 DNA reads TGTGCCAGCAGGGGGAGCACAGATACGCAGTATTTT. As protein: CASRGSTDTQYF.

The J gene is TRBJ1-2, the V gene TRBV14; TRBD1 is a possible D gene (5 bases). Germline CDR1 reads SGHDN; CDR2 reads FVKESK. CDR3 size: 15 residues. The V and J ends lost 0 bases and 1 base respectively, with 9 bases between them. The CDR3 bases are TGTGCCAGCAGCCAAGATTGGGGCTTTAACTATGGCTACACCTTC. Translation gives CASSQDWGFNYGYTF. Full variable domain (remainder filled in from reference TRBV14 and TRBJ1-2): EAGVTQFPSHSVIEKGQTVTLRCDPISGHDNLYWYRRVMGKEIKFLLHFVKESKQDESGMPNNRFLAERTGGTYSTLKVQPAELEDSGVYFCASSQDWGFNYGYTFGSGTRLTVV.

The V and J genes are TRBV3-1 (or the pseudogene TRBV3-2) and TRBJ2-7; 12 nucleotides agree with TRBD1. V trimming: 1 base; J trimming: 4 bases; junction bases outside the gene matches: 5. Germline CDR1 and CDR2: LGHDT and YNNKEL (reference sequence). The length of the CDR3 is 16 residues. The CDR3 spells CASSQGGQGALYEQYF. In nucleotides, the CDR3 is TGTGCCAGCAGCCAAGGGGGACAGGGGGCGTTGTACGAGCAGTACTTC.

The CDR3 sequence is CAEGLLGAQHF. The CDR3 nucleotides are TGTGCGGAGGGACTCCTGGGGGCCCAGCATTTT. This chain uses TRBV28 with TRBJ1-5; D perhaps matches TRBD1 (5 bases). The CDR3 has 11 amino acids. Germline V gene sequence: CDR1 MDHEN, CDR2 SYDVKM.

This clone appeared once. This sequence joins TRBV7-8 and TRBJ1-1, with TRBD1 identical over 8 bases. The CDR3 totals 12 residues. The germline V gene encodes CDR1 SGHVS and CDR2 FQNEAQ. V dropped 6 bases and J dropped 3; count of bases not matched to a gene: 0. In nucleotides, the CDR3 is TGTGCCAGCAGGACAGGGGACACTGAAGCTTTCTTT. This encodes CASRTGDTEAFF.

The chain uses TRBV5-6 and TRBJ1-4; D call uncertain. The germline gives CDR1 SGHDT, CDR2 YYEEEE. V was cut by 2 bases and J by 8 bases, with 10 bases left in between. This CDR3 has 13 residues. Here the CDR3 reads CASSFFRGEKLFF. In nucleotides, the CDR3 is TGTGCCAGCAGCTTTTTCCGGGGAGAAAAACTGTTTTTT. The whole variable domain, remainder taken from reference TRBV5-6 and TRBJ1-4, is DAGVTQSPTHLIKTRGQQVTLRCSPKSGHDTVSWYQQALGQGPQFIFQYYEEEERQRGNFPDRFSGHQFPNYSSELNVNALLLGDSALYLCASSFFRGEKLFFGSGTQLSVL.

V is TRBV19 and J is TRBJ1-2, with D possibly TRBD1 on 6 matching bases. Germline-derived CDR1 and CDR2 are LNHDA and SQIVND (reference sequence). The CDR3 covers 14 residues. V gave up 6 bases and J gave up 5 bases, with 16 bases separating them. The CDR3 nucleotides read TGTGCCAGTAGCCCTTCGTTAGGGGGATATGGCTACACCTTC. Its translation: CASSPSLGGYGYTF.

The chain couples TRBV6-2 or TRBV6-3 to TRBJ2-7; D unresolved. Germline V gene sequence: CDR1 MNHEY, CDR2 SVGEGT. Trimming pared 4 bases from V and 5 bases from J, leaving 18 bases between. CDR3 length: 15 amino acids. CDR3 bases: TGTGCCAGCAGTTCTTGGACCTCCACCGCCGACGAGCAGTACTTC. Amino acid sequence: CASSSWTSTADEQYF.

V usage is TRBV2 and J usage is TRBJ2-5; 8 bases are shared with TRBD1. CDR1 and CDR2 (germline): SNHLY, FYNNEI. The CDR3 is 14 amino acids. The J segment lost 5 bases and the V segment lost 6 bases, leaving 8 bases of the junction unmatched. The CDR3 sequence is CASSIRGRGETQYF. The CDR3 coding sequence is TGTGCCAGCAGCATCAGGGGGCGCGGGGAGACCCAGTACTTC.

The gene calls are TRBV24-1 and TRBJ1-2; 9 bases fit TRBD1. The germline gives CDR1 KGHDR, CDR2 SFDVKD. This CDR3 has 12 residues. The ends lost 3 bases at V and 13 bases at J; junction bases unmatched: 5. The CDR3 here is CATSDGDRAVTF. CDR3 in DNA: TGTGCCACCAGTGATGGGGACAGGGCCGTCACCTTC.

The CDR3 protein is CASSPGLAGETDTQYF. As DNA, the CDR3 is TGTGCCAGCAGCCCGGGACTAGCGGGCGAGACAGATACGCAGTATTTT. The chain carries TRBV5-4 and TRBJ2-3; 12 bases fit TRBD2. CDR3 length: 16 amino acids. Germline loops: CDR1 SGHNT, CDR2 YYREEE (reference sequence). With 4 bases clipped from V and 3 bases from J, the junction kept 6 bases outside the gene matches.

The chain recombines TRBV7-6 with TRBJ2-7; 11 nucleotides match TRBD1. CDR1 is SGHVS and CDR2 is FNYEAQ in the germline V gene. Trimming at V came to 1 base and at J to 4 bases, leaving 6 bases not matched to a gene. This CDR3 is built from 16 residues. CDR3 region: CASSLVAGQGAYEQYF. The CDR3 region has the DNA TGTGCCAGCAGCTTAGTTGCTGGACAGGGGGCGTACGAGCAGTACTTC.

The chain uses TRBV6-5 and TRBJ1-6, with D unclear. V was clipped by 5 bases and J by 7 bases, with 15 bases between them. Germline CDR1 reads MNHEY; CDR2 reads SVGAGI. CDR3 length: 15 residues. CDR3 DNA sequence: TGTGCCAGCAGTACCCAGGAGGGTGGGAATTCACCCCTCCACTTT. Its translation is CASSTQEGGNSPLHF.

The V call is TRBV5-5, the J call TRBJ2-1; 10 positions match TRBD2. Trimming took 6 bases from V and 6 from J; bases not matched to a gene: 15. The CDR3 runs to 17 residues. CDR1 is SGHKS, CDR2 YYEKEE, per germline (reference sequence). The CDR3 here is CASTRSVAGGPANEQFF. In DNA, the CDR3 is TGTGCCAGCACCCGATCGGTAGCGGGAGGCCCCGCCAATGAGCAGTTCTTC. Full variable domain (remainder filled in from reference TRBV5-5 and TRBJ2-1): DAGVTQSPTHLIKTRGQQVTLRCSPISGHKSVSWYQQVLGQGPQFIFQYYEKEERGRGNFPDRFSARQFPNYSSELNVNALLLGDSALYLCASTRSVAGGPANEQFFGPGTRLTVL.

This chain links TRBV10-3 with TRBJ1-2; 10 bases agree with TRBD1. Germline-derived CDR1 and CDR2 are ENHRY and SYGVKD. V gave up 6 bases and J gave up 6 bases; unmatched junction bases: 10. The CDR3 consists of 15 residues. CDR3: CAIRDGTGEGNGYTF. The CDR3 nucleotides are TGTGCCATCAGGGATGGGACAGGGGAAGGGAATGGCTACACCTTC.

In nucleotides, the CDR3 is TGTGCCAGCAGCCGCGGGACTAGCGGGGTGCTCGGGACCCAGTACTTC. Protein product: CASSRGTSGVLGTQYF. This chain uses TRBV11-2 with TRBJ2-5; 13 bases line up with TRBD2. The CDR3 spans 16 residues. With V trimmed by 5 bases and J by 7 bases, 10 bases remained unmatched. Germline assignment: CDR1 SGHAT and CDR2 FQNNGV. Looking up the rest from reference TRBV11-2 and TRBJ2-5 gives the full variable domain: EAGVAQSPRYKIIEKRQSVAFWCNPISGHATLYWYQQILGQGPKLLIQFQNNGVVDDSQLPKDRFSAERLKGVDSTLKIQPAKLEDSAVYLCASSRGTSGVLGTQYFGPGTRLLVL.

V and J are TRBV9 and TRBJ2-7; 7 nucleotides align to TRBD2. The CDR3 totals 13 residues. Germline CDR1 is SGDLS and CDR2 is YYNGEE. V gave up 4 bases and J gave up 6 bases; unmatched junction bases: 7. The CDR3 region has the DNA TGTGCCAGCAGCATCGGGAGGCAAGGCGAGCAGTACTTC. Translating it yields CASSIGRQGEQYF.

CDR3 protein: CASGPTYYSNQPQHF. The CDR3 coding sequence is TGTGCCAGCGGTCCGACTTATTATAGCAATCAGCCCCAGCATTTT. This chain links TRBV2 with TRBJ1-5, with D unresolved. The germline gives CDR1 SNHLY, CDR2 FYNNEI. V lost 8 bases to trimming and J lost 0 bases, with 14 bases between them. This CDR3 spans 15 amino acids.

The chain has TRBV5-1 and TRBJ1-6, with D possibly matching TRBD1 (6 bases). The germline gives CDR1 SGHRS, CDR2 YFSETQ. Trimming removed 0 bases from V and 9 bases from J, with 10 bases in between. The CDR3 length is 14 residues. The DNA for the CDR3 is TGCGCCAGCAGCTTGGTTGGGGGCAGTTCACCCCTCCACTTT. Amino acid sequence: CASSLVGGSSPLHF.

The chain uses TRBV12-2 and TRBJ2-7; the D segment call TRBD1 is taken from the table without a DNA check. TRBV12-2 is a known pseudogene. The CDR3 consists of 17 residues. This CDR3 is CASRLKGVRGETYEQYF. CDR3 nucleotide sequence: TGTGCAAGTCGCTTAAAGGGGGTCAGGGGGGAAACCTACGAGCAGTACTTC.